These 18 T cell receptor beta chains were all obtained from the same sample, sequenced in a study of early T cells in non-severe SARS-CoV-2 infection. One entry per CDR3 protein, called by TCRdb with MiXCR from the 5' RACE reads. The profile covers about 26,000 distinct CDR3 sequences, with around 4.6% appearing a single time and about 10% taken by the ten largest. The sample taken for sequencing was whole blood. The receptors shown here come from an adult who was a healthcare worker with PCR-confirmed SARS-CoV-2 infection or an uninfected control (not recorded which).

The sample holds many counts of this clonotype. The chain joins TRBV20-1 to TRBJ2-1, with 10 bases aligning to TRBD2. The CDR3 runs to 15 residues. Germline assignment: CDR1 DFQATT and CDR2 SNEGSKA (reference sequence). The junction had 6 bases not matched to a gene; V was cut back by 4 bases and J by 3 bases. This CDR3 is CSANSGTSVYNEQFF. CDR3 sequence (DNA): TGCAGTGCTAACTCCGGGACTAGCGTCTACAATGAGCAGTTCTTC.

This clonotype has ten or more counts. The V and J genes are TRBV19 and TRBJ2-2; 11 nucleotides agree with TRBD2. This CDR3 is 16 amino acids long. The germline gives CDR1 LNHDA, CDR2 SQIVND (reference sequence). V was clipped by 6 bases and J by 4 bases; unmatched bases: 7. CDR3 protein: CASRTTSGSVTGELFF. The CDR3 DNA follows: TGTGCCAGTAGAACAACTAGCGGGAGTGTCACCGGGGAGCTGTTTTTT. The variable domain in full, completed from reference TRBV19 and TRBJ2-2, reads DGGITQSPKYLFRKEGQNVTLSCEQNLNHDAMYWYRQDPGQGLRLIYYSQIVNDFQKGDIAEGYSVSREKKESFPLTVTSAQKNPTAFYLCASRTTSGSVTGELFFGEGSRLTVL.

The table lists this clonotype with a few counts. The chain carries TRBV28 and TRBJ1-1, with D unclear. The CDR3 extends over 14 amino acids. The germline V and J ends were trimmed by 6 bases and 1 base, with 12 bases remaining between them. CDR1 MDHEN and CDR2 SYDVKM come from the germline V gene. CDR3 in DNA: TGTGCCAGCAGCCTGGTACTGAAGAACACTGAAGCTTTCTTT. Amino acid sequence: CASSLVLKNTEAFF.

In this sample, this clonotype turned up many times. The CDR3 protein is CSAIPSGSRTDTQYF. The CDR3 DNA reads as TGCAGCGCCATACCTAGCGGGAGTAGGACAGATACGCAGTATTTT. The chain couples TRBV29-1 to TRBJ2-3; 10 bases align to TRBD2. The germline V gene encodes CDR1 SQVTM and CDR2 ANQGSEA. The CDR3 is 15 residues long. Germline trimming cut 7 bases from V and 3 bases from J; bases unmatched to any gene: 10.

This clonotype was detected many times. The gene calls are TRBV7-2 and TRBJ2-3, with 11 positions matching TRBD2. This CDR3 spans 14 amino acids. Germline CDR1 SGHTA, CDR2 FQGNSA. The J segment lost 9 bases and the V segment lost 3 bases, leaving 5 bases of the junction unmatched. Here the CDR3 reads CASSLGLAGGTQYF. The CDR3 DNA reads TGTGCCAGCAGCTTGGGGCTAGCGGGAGGAACGCAGTATTTT.

This clonotype was detected many times. The V gene is TRBV7-9, the J gene TRBJ1-1; the D gene is possibly TRBD1 (5 bases). This CDR3 region has 14 residues. V was shortened by 0 bases and J by 6 bases, with 11 bases between the two germline ends. Looked up from germline, CDR1 is SEHNR and CDR2 is FQNEAQ (reference sequence). CDR3 coding DNA: TGTGCCAGCAGCTTAGCGTGGGGGGAATCTGAAGCTTTCTTT. Its protein product is CASSLAWGESEAFF.

This clonotype was observed many times. The gene calls are TRBV3-1 and TRBJ1-3; D gene unclear. Germline V gene data show CDR1 as LGHDT and CDR2 as YNNKEL (reference sequence). Trimming shortened V by 2 bases and J by 0 bases, and 2 bases separated the two germline ends. CDR3 size: 13 residues. CDR3 nucleotides: TGTGCCAGCAGCCAAAACTCTGGAAACACCATATATTTT. It yields the protein CASSQNSGNTIYF.

V is TRBV6-2 or TRBV6-3 and J is TRBJ2-1; D gene unclear. CDR3 length: 14 amino acids. CDR1 is MNHEY and CDR2 is SVGEGT in the germline V gene. The V end lost 2 bases, the J end lost 4 bases, and 9 bases lay between the germline ends. The CDR3, as DNA: TGTGCCAGCAGTTACCGAGATCCATACAATGAGCAGTTCTTC. Translating it yields CASSYRDPYNEQFF.

This clonotype was seen repeatedly, ten times or more. The chain's CDR3 is CASSPWDRGRRANYGYTF. CDR3 coding DNA: TGTGCCAGCAGTCCATGGGACAGGGGGCGAAGAGCTAACTATGGCTACACCTTC. This chain joins TRBV12-3 or TRBV12-4 and TRBJ1-2, with 12 bases identical to TRBD1. The CDR3 sequence is 18 residues long. With V trimmed by 5 bases and J by 0 bases, 10 bases remained unmatched.

This clonotype was counted ten times or more. This chain connects TRBV4-3 to TRBJ2-3, with TRBD2 matching 8 bases. Trimming removed 3 bases from V and 0 bases from J; junction bases left unmatched: 2. The CDR3 consists of 15 residues. CDR1 is LGHNA and CDR2 is YSLEER in the germline V gene. The CDR3 region has the DNA TGCGCCAGCAGCCAGGGGACTAGGAGCACAGATACGCAGTATTTT. Its translation: CASSQGTRSTDTQYF.

This clonotype was counted many times. The genes are TRBV5-1 and TRBJ2-1; D perhaps matches TRBD2 (6 bases). Germline CDR1 is SGHRS and CDR2 is YFSETQ. The CDR3 covers 14 residues. Trimming cost V 0 bases and J 6 bases, with 10 bases left between them. CDR3 nucleotide sequence: TGCGCCAGCAGCTTGGCCTCTAGCGTCAATGAGCAGTTCTTC. Translated, it gives CASSLASSVNEQFF.

This clonotype was counted at least ten times. This chain uses TRBV6-6 with TRBJ1-1, with D possibly TRBD1 on 5 matching bases. The V gene's germline CDR1 is MNHNY and CDR2 SVGAGI (reference sequence). This CDR3 has 13 residues. V lost 5 bases to trimming and J lost 5 bases, with 12 bases between them. CDR3 residues: CASSRGEGTEAFF. CDR3 DNA sequence: TGTGCCAGCAGTAGAGGGGAGGGGACTGAAGCTTTCTTT.

This clonotype has a count of ten or more. The CDR3 sequence is CASSLYPGSNQPQHF. CDR3 nucleotides: TGTGCCAGCAGCTTATATCCGGGAAGCAATCAGCCCCAGCATTTT. This sequence joins TRBV7-6 and TRBJ1-5; no clear D. CDR3 length equals 15 residues. Trimming removed 2 bases from V and 1 base from J, with 9 bases in between. Germline-derived CDR1 and CDR2 are SGHVS and FNYEAQ.

This clonotype was observed a few times. This chain joins TRBV3-1 and TRBJ2-7, with TRBD2 matching 9 bases. Unmatched junction bases numbered 10, after V lost 1 base and J lost 3 bases. This CDR3 has 17 residues. Germline CDR1 is LGHDT and CDR2 is YNNKEL (reference sequence). CDR3 DNA: TGTGCCAGCAGCCAAGTTCCTAGCGGGACATCTTTCTACGAGCAGTACTTC. Protein: CASSQVPSGTSFYEQYF.

This clonotype has a count of ten or more. The chain combines TRBV4-2 with TRBJ1-2; D is undetermined. CDR3 size: 15 residues. V shed 1 base and J shed 0 bases, with 9 bases lying between them. Germline V gene lookup returns CDR1 LGHNA and CDR2 YNFKEQ. This CDR3 is CASSQVAVSNYGYTF. CDR3 bases: TGTGCCAGCAGCCAAGTGGCAGTCTCTAACTATGGCTACACCTTC.

This clonotype was counted many times. The rearrangement links TRBV7-8 to TRBJ1-5, with 7 bases that match TRBD1. This CDR3 has 15 residues. CDR1 is SGHVS, CDR2 FQNEAQ, per germline. V lost 5 bases to trimming and J lost 1 base; unmatched junction nucleotides: 5. CDR3 in DNA: TGTGCCAGCAGCGCCTTACAGGGGAGCAATCAGCCCCAGCATTTT. It is translated as CASSALQGSNQPQHF. The variable domain in full, completed from reference TRBV7-8 and TRBJ1-5, reads GAGVSQSPRYKVAKRGQDVALRCDPISGHVSLFWYQQALGQGPEFLTYFQNEAQLDKSGLPSDRFFAERPEGSVSTLKIQRTQQEDSAVYLCASSALQGSNQPQHFGDGTRLSIL.

This clonotype was seen ten or more times. The CDR3 DNA sequence: TGTGCCAGCAGCTTAGATTACGGGCGGAGCACAGATACGCAGTATTTT. The encoded protein is CASSLDYGRSTDTQYF. The V call is TRBV11-3, the J call TRBJ2-3; no clear D gene. The CDR3 is 16 amino acids. Germline V CDR1 and CDR2: SGHNT, YENEEA. V was clipped by 0 bases and J by 0 bases, with 10 bases between them.

The chain is built from TRBV7-2 and TRBJ2-3; no clear D. The length of the CDR3 is 15 residues. Germline V gene lookup returns CDR1 SGHTA and CDR2 FQGNSA. Trimming took 1 base from V and 6 from J, leaving 14 bases between them. CDR3 sequence reads: CASSLGLASQDTQYF. The CDR3 coding sequence is TGTGCCAGCAGCTTAGGTCTCGCCAGTCAGGATACGCAGTATTTT.